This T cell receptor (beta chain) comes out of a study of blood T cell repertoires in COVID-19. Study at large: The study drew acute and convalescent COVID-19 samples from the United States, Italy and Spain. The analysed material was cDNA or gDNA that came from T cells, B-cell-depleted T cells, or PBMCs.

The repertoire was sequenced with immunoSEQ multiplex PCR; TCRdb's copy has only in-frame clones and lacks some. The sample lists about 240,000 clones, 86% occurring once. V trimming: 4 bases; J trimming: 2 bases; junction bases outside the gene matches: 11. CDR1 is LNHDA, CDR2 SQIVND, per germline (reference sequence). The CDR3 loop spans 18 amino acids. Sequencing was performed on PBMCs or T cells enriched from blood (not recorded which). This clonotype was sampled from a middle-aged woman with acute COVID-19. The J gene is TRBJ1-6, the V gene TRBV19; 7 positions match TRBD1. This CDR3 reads CASSTPERQGPYNSPLHF. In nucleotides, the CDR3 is TGTGCCAGTAGTACACCAGAGCGACAGGGCCCCTATAATTCACCCCTCCACTTT.